This T cell receptor (beta chain) was obtained from a study of shared T cell receptors in the human thymus. This table comes from immunoSEQ multiplex PCR, and its TCRdb copy is limited to in-frame clones, with some not included. The data hold hundreds of thousands of clones, with approximately 87% observed a single time. Germline V lookup: CDR1 SGHRS, CDR2 YFSETQ. The CDR3 is made up of 19 amino acids. V shed 3 bases, J shed 0 bases, and the junction held 10 bases outside the gene matches. The data also belong to a second study, concerning human thymus T cells. That work contributes: Corrective surgery for congenital heart defects was being performed on the healthy Finnish infants who were the donors.

The J gene is TRBJ1-4, the V gene TRBV5-1; 11 nucleotides line up with TRBD1. The sequence was obtained from a boy under three years old with a congenital heart defect. Sequenced: thymocytes. For the CDR3, the DNA is TGCGCCAGCAGCTCAGTCCAGCCGGGACAGGGGGCAACTAATGAAAAACTGTTTTTT. It translates to CASSSVQPGQGATNEKLFF. Based on the CDR3 plus reference TRBV5-1 and TRBJ1-4, the full variable domain is KAGVTQTPRYLIKTRGQQVTLSCSPISGHRSVSWYQQTPGQGLQFLFEYFSETQRNKGNFPGRFSGRQFSNSRSEMNVSTLELGDSALYLCASSSVQPGQGATNEKLFFGSGTQLSVL.